The 2 T cell receptor beta chains reported below all come from one sample, sequenced in a study of blood T cell repertoires in COVID-19. Assay: immunoSEQ multiplex PCR; the TCRdb copy retains only in-frame clones and omits some. The sample carries some 30,000 clones, more than 70% recorded once. The sample comprised peripheral blood. The receptors shown here come from a man older than 75 with active COVID-19.

The J gene is TRBJ2-2, the V gene TRBV11-2, with 8 bases aligning to TRBD1. This CDR3 region has 14 residues. V was clipped by 6 bases and J by 8 bases; unmatched bases: 8. Per the germline V gene, CDR1 is SGHAT and CDR2 is FQNNGV. CDR3 region: CASSRDRFGGELFF. CDR3 nucleotide sequence: TGTGCCAGCAGTCGGGACAGGTTTGGTGGGGAGCTGTTTTTT.

This clone is a singleton in its sample. V is TRBV19 and J is TRBJ2-5; the D gene is possibly TRBD1 (6 bases). Germline lookup yields CDR1 LNHDA and CDR2 SQIVND (reference sequence). This CDR3 is built from 16 residues. V was trimmed by 3 bases and J by 0 bases, leaving 14 bases between them. This CDR3 is CASSISPGAYQETQYF. CDR3 sequence (DNA): TGTGCCAGTAGTATTTCGCCAGGGGCGTACCAAGAGACCCAGTACTTC.